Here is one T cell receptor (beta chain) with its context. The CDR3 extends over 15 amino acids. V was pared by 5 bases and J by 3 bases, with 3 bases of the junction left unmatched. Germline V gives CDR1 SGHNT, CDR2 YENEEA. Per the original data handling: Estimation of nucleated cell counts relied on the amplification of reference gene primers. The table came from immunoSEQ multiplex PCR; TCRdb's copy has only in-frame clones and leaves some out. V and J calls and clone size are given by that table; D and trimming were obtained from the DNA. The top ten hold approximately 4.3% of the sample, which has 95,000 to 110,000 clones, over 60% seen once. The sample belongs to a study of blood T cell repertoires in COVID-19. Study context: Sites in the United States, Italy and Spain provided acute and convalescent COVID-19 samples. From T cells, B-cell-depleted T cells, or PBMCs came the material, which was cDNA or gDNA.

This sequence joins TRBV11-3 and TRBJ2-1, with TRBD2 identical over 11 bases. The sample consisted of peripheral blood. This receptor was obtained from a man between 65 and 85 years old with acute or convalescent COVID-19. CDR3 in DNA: TGTGCCAGCAGCCGCGGGACTAGCGGCTACAATGAGCAGTTCTTC. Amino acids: CASSRGTSGYNEQFF. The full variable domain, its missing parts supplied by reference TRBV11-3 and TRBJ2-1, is EAGVVQSPRYKIIEKKQPVAFWCNPISGHNTLYWYLQNLGQGPELLIRYENEEAVDDSQLPKDRFSAERLKGVDSTLKIQPAELGDSAVYLCASSRGTSGYNEQFFGPGTRLTVL.